The sequence of this TCR beta chain was determined in a study of early T cells in non-severe SARS-CoV-2 infection. Across the study: Bulk RNA isolated from unsorted whole blood underwent sequencing; chains were not paired. Findings of the study overall: Matching against VDJdb likely underestimated virus-specific expansions, favoring anti-spike CD8.

CDR1 is SGHRS and CDR2 is YFSETQ in the germline V gene. This CDR3 has 19 residues. V lost 3 bases and J lost 4; bases outside the gene matches: 19. This clonotype was seen more than once but under ten times. The antigen remains unidentified. The TCR library protocol was used to attach unique molecular identifiers. These identifiers were attached to individual cDNA molecules. TCRdb itself ran the 5' RACE reads through MiXCR, one entry per CDR3 protein. The sample comprises under 45,000 distinct CDR3 sequences, 7.9% of which are singletons, and 9.5% to 15% rests with the top ten. The sequenced sample was whole blood, obtained at baseline. The receptor was derived from an adult who was a healthcare worker with PCR-confirmed SARS-CoV-2 infection or an uninfected control (not recorded which). The V and J genes are TRBV5-1 and TRBJ2-5; 9 nucleotides agree with TRBD2. CDR3 in amino acids: CASSSLQESAGGPGETQYF. DNA of the CDR3: TGCGCCAGCAGCTCTCTCCAAGAGAGCGCGGGGGGGCCGGGAGAGACCCAGTACTTC. Looking up the rest from reference TRBV5-1 and TRBJ2-5 gives the full variable domain: KAGVTQTPRYLIKTRGQQVTLSCSPISGHRSVSWYQQTPGQGLQFLFEYFSETQRNKGNFPGRFSGRQFSNSRSEMNVSTLELGDSALYLCASSSLQESAGGPGETQYFGPGTRLLVL.